This T cell receptor beta chain was sequenced for a study of technical replicates of blood from a handful of donors. Only in-frame clones appear in the TCRdb table, and some are missing; sequencing was by immunoSEQ multiplex PCR. The sample shows some 91,000 clones, 90% to 97% of them seen only once. The germline gives CDR1 SNHLY, CDR2 FYNNEI. Trimming left V 4 bases short and J 3 bases short, with 13 bases between. The length of the CDR3 is 15 residues. Source material: T cells isolated from PBMCs. The receptor comes from a human donor in good health. The chain uses TRBV2 and TRBJ2-1, with D maybe TRBD1 (5 bases). The CDR3 is CASSANPQGYNEQFF. CDR3 DNA: TGTGCCAGCAGTGCAAACCCCCAGGGCTACAATGAGCAGTTCTTC.